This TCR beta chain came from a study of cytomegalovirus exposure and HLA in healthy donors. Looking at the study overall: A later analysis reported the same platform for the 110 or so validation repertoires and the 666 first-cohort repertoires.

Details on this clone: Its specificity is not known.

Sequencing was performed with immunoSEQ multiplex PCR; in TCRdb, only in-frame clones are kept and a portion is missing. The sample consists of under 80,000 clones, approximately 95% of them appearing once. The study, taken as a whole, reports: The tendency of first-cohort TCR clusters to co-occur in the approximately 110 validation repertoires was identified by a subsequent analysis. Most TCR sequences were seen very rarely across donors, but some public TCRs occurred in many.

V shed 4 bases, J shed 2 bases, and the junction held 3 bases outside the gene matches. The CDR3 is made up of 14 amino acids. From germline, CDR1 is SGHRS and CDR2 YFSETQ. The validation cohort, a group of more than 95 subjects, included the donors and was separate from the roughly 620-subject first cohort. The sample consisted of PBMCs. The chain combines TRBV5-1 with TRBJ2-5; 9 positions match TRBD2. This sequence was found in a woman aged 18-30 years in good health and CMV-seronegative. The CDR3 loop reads CASSTAGGQETQYF. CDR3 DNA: TGCGCCAGCAGCACCGCGGGGGGGCAAGAGACCCAGTACTTC.